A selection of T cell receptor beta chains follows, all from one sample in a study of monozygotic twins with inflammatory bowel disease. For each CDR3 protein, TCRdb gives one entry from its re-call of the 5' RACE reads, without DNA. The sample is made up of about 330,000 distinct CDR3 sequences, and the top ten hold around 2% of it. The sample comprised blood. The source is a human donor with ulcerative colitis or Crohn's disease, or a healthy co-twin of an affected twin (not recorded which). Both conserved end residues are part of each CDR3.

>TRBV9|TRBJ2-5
CASSPPGRATQETQYF
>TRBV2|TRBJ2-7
CASSGASGSYEQYF
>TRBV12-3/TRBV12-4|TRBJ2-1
CASSPTSGDNEQFF
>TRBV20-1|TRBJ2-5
CSARDQGAQYF
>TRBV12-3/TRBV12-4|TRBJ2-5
CASSLGQGGMRGETQYF
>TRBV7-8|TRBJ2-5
CASSFTGARETQYF
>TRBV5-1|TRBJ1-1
CASSFSNTEAFF
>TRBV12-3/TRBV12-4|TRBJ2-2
CASNRNTGELFF
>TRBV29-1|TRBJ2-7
CSVVRDSWEQYF
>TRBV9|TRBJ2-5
CASSVGATLRNPETQYF
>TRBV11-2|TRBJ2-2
CASRQGRSGELFF
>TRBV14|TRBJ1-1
CASSQALKTTEAFF
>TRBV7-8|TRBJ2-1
CASNLDETGLDEQFF
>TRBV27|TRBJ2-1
CASSLSRGVGAYNEQFF
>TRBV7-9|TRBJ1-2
CASQQGSGGYTF
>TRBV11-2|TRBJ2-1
CASSLIGGRGVDEQFF
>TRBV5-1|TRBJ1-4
CASSLTGQKTEKLFF
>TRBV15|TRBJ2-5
CATSRDKWEGETQYF
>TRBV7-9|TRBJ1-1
CASLSPNTEAFF
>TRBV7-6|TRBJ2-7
CASSLRREGAYEQYF
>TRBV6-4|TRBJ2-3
CASSATGTGRTDTQYF
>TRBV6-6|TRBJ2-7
CASSSTDRNEQYF
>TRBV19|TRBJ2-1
CASSSVLDMSGPQSYNEQFF
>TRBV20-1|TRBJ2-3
CSARRLAGNADTQYF
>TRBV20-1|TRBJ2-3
CSAKTANPSTDTQYF
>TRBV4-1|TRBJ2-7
CASSQDSARFTEQYF
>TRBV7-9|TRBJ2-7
CASSLPAGFSYEQYF
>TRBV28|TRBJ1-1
CASSPPGHRAFF
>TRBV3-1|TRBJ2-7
CASSRLESTYEQYF
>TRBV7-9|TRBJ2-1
CATHTAVSYNEQFF
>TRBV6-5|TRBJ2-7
CASSYFGGFGGYEQYF
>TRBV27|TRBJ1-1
CASRLGQTNTEAFF
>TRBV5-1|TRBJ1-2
CASSTLQGPGRGYTF
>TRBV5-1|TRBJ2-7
CASTHITGGPYEQYF
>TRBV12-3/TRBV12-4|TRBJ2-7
CASSSTPGTPEEEQYF
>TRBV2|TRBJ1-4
CASSQGRWEEKLFF
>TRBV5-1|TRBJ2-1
CASSFRAGTSYNEQFF
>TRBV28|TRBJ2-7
CASSPAGTSSYEQYF
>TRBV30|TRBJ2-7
CAWSDRGGNEQYF
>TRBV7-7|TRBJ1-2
CASRGGAIYGYTF
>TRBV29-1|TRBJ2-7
CSAVQGEAYEQYF
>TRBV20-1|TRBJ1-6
CSAEPDGVYNSPLHF
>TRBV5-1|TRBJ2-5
CASSDLQETQYF
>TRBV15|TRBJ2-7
CATSRDPGGPYEQYF
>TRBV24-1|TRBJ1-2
CATSDGGTSSYTF
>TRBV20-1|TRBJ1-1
CSARGQSNTEAFF
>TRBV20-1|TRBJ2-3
CSARTPDETDTQYF
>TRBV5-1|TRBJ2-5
CASSQGQGRGETQYF
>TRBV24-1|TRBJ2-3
CATSDPSRVSDTQYF
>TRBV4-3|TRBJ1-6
CASSQPGPLSLYNSPLHF
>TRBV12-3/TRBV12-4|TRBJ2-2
CASSLGQVNTGELFF